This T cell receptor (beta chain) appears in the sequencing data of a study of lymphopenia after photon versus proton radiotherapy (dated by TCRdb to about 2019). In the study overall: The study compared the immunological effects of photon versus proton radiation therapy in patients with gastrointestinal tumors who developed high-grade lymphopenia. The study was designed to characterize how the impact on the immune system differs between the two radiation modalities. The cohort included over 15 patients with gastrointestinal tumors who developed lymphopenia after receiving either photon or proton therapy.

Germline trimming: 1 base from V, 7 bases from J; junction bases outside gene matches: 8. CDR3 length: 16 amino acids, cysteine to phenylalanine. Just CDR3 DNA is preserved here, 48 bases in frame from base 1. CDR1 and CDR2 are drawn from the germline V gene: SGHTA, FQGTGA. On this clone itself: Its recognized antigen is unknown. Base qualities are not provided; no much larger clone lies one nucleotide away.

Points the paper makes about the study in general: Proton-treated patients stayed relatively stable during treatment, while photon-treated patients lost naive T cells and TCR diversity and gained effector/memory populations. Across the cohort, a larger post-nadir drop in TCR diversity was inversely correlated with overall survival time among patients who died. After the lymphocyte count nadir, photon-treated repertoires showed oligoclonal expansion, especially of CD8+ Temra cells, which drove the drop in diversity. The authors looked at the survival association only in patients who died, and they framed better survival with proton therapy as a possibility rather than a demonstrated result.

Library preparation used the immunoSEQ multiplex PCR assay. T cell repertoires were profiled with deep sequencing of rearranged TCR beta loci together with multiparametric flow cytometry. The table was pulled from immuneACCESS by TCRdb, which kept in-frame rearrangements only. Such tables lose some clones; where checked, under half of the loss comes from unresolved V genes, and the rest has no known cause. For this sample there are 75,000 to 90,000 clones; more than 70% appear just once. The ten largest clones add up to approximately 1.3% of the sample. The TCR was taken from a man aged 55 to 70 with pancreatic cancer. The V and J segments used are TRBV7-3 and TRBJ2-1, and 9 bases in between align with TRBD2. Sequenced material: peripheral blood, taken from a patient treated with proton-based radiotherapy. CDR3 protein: CASSLKGGAGGNEQFF. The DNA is TGTGCCAGCAGCTTAAAGGGAGGAGCGGGAGGAAATGAGCAGTTCTTC.